This T cell receptor (beta chain) is from a study of blood T cells in healthy people across ages. Broader study findings: Per million T cells, TCR beta diversity dropped about linearly as age rose. Donors of long life had a larger count of naive CD4+ cells and greater diversity than aged donors. With donor CMV status unknown, expanded clonotype changes were possibly confounded.

This clonotype was seen a single time. Its antigen is not known. The CDR3 totals 14 residues. Germline V lookup: CDR1 SGHTA, CDR2 FQGNSA. Each sample used at least 6 million PBMCs. The second PCR ran roughly 6 to 11 cycles with a sample-barcoded 5' primer and J-beta primers. TCRdb reanalysed the 5' RACE reads using MiXCR and keeps one entry per CDR3 protein. The repertoire holds hundreds of thousands of distinct CDR3 sequences, with 40% to 50% as singletons. This chain connects TRBV7-2 to TRBJ2-4; a weak D match, TRBD1 (7 bases). The J call is in doubt because the DNA end fits TRBJ2-7 better. The sample taken for sequencing was blood. The source of this sequence is a man older than 75 in good health. The CDR3 here is CASSKTRGVYEQYF. As DNA, the CDR3 is TGTGCCAGCAGTAAGACCAGGGGGGTCTACGAGCAGTACTTC.